These 11 T cell receptor beta chains were all obtained from the same sample, sequenced in a study of shared clonotypes between healthy human individuals. Sequencing used immunoSEQ multiplex PCR; TCRdb keeps in-frame clones, though not all of them. Among approximately 2.5 million clones listed, roughly 93% were seen once. Sequencing input: naive CD4+ T cells from PBMCs. Subset: CD45RA+ positively selected. The receptors stem from a man younger than 30 in good health. Some clones in this sample may be carry-over from other donors' samples.

The V call is TRBV11-2, the J call TRBJ2-1, with 7 nucleotides matching TRBD2. V dropped 3 bases and J dropped 5; count of bases not matched to a gene: 1. CDR1 is SGHAT and CDR2 is FQNNGV in the germline V gene. The CDR3 sequence is 13 residues long. The CDR3 here is CASSFTSDNEQFF. CDR3 nucleotide sequence: TGTGCCAGCAGCTTTACTAGCGACAATGAGCAGTTCTTC.

This chain links TRBV9 with TRBJ2-3; D is uncertain. Germline lookup yields CDR1 SGDLS and CDR2 YYNGEE. The length of the CDR3 is 14 residues. V shed 7 bases and J shed 2 bases, with 14 bases lying between them. The CDR3 DNA reads as TGTGCCAGCGCCCGGTCCTCCCTCACAGATACGCAGTATTTT. It encodes CASARSSLTDTQYF.

V is TRBV2 and J is TRBJ1-5; D may be TRBD1 (5 bases). The CDR3 spans 15 residues. V lost 3 bases, J lost 7 bases, and 16 bases lay in between. Germline lookup yields CDR1 SNHLY and CDR2 FYNNEI. The CDR3 reads CASSDRAGWDQPQHF. The CDR3 region has the DNA TGTGCCAGCAGTGATCGGGCAGGGTGGGACCAGCCCCAGCATTTT.

The chain recombines TRBV30 with TRBJ1-1; D ambiguous. Germline loops: CDR1 GTSNPN, CDR2 SVGIG (reference sequence). Trimming stripped 0 bases from V and 4 bases from J, with 12 bases between. The CDR3 is 14 residues long. The CDR3 DNA reads TGTGCCTGGAGTGTAGCCAGTGGTGGCACTGAAGCTTTCTTT. Amino acid sequence: CAWSVASGGTEAFF.

J is TRBJ2-7 and V is TRBV30; 8 bases agree with TRBD2. CDR1 and CDR2 (germline): GTSNPN, SVGIG (reference sequence). CDR3 length: 13 amino acids. V dropped 4 bases and J dropped 7; count of bases not matched to a gene: 9. The DNA of the CDR3 is TGTGCCTGGACCGGGACTAGGGGGGGAGAGCAGTACTTC. It translates to CAWTGTRGGEQYF.

The rearrangement links TRBV7-2 to TRBJ2-7, with 10 bases that match TRBD1. The V gene end was trimmed by 4 bases and the J gene end by 2 bases; junction bases not matched to a gene: 5. Germline CDR1 and CDR2: SGHTA and FQGNSA. The CDR3 runs 15 residues. The DNA for the CDR3 is TGTGCCAGCAGCTATGTGGGACAGGGGCCCTACGAGCAGTACTTC. It translates to CASSYVGQGPYEQYF.

The V gene is TRBV28, the J gene TRBJ1-1, with D hard to call. There are 12 residues in the CDR3. V was trimmed by 5 bases and J by 8 bases, leaving 12 bases between them. CDR1 and CDR2 (germline): MDHEN, SYDVKM. CDR3 region: CASSAPTAEAFF. The CDR3 region has the DNA TGTGCCAGCAGTGCCCCCACAGCCGAAGCTTTCTTT.

This chain links TRBV18 with TRBJ2-1, with TRBD2 identical over 9 bases. This CDR3 spans 17 amino acids. Germline V gene lookup returns CDR1 KGHSH and CDR2 LQKENI. J lost 9 bases, V lost 3 bases, and 15 bases had no gene match. This CDR3 is CASSPAGLANQGGEQFF. The CDR3 DNA is TGTGCCAGCTCACCTGCGGGACTAGCTAACCAAGGGGGTGAGCAGTTCTTC.

V gene TRBV15 combines with J gene TRBJ1-3; D gene unclear. The CDR3 runs 15 residues. Between the trimmed V and J ends, which lost 1 base and 0 bases, there was a span of 7 bases. In germline, CDR1 is LNHNV, CDR2 YYDKDF (reference sequence). The CDR3 loop reads CATSRGRVSGNTIYF. CDR3 nucleotides: TGTGCCACCAGCAGAGGGCGTGTCTCTGGAAACACCATATATTTT.

V usage is TRBV18 and J usage is TRBJ2-3; the D is unclear. The CDR3 covers 13 residues. The V end was cut by 4 bases, the J end by 1 base, with 6 bases between. Germline V CDR1 and CDR2: KGHSH, LQKENI. The DNA for the CDR3 is TGTGCCAGCTCACGCCTGCGCACAGATACGCAGTATTTT. This encodes CASSRLRTDTQYF.

The rearrangement links TRBV28 to TRBJ2-7; 8 nucleotides line up with TRBD2. The CDR3 sequence is 15 residues long. The germline V gene has CDR1 MDHEN and CDR2 SYDVKM. V was clipped by 3 bases and J by 3 bases; unmatched bases: 7. The CDR3 bases are TGTGCCAGCAGTTTGGTAAGCGGGAGAGGCTACGAGCAGTACTTC. Its translation: CASSLVSGRGYEQYF.